The 18 T cell receptor beta chains given below trace back to one sample, sequenced in a study of blood T cell repertoires in COVID-19 (dated by TCRdb to 2018 to 2021). Libraries were constructed by the immunoSEQ multiplex PCR assay. Sourced from immuneACCESS, this table was stored by TCRdb with only in-frame sequences that have V and J called. A share of the clones is absent; for the studies checked, an unresolved V gene accounts for under half, and the remainder has no known explanation. Across this sample there are 270,000 or so clones, with 80% to 90% seen only once. The ten largest make up about 4.6% of the sample. The sequencing sample was made of peripheral blood. The receptors stem from a woman aged 40 to 49 who had recovered from COVID-19.

A few counts support this clone. The chain couples TRBV9 to TRBJ2-3; 7 nucleotides line up with TRBD1. CDR1 is SGDLS and CDR2 is YYNGEE in the germline V gene. V shed 0 bases, J shed 4 bases, and the junction held 5 bases outside the gene matches. There are 15 residues in the CDR3. The CDR3 spells CASSVEGQGADTQYF. DNA of the CDR3: TGTGCCAGCAGCGTAGAAGGGCAGGGGGCAGATACGCAGTATTTT.

This chain connects TRBV7-9 to TRBJ2-2, with 10 bases fitting TRBD1. The V gene's germline CDR1 is SEHNR and CDR2 FQNEAQ (reference sequence). V trimming: 5 bases; J trimming: 3 bases; junction bases outside the gene matches: 9. CDR3 length equals 17 residues. The CDR3 bases are TGTGCCAGCAGCCAATTCCGGACAGGGGGACACACCGGGGAGCTGTTTTTT. Translated, it gives CASSQFRTGGHTGELFF. Looking up the rest from reference TRBV7-9 and TRBJ2-2 gives the full variable domain: DTGVSQNPRHKITKRGQNVTFRCDPISEHNRLYWYRQTLGQGPEFLTYFQNEAQLEKSRLLSDRFSAERPKGSFSTLEIQRTEQGDSAMYLCASSQFRTGGHTGELFFGEGSRLTVL.

The rearrangement uses TRBV5-1 and TRBJ2-3, with D possibly TRBD2 on 6 matching bases. The V gene lost 3 bases and the J gene lost 1 base, with 24 bases spanning the gap. The CDR3 sequence is 19 residues long. Germline V gene sequence: CDR1 SGHRS, CDR2 YFSETQ. CDR3 coding DNA: TGCGCCAGCAGCTACCGAGAGATAGCGGCTTTTTCCGGCACAGATACGCAGTATTTT. Amino acids: CASSYREIAAFSGTDTQYF. Using reference TRBV5-1 and TRBJ2-3 for the parts outside the CDR3, the full variable domain is KAGVTQTPRYLIKTRGQQVTLSCSPISGHRSVSWYQQTPGQGLQFLFEYFSETQRNKGNFPGRFSGRQFSNSRSEMNVSTLELGDSALYLCASSYREIAAFSGTDTQYFGPGTRLTVL.

The chain couples TRBV7-6 to TRBJ1-1; 7 nucleotides agree with TRBD1. V trimming: 5 bases; J trimming: 2 bases; junction bases outside the gene matches: 5. The CDR3 runs to 14 residues. Germline V gives CDR1 SGHVS, CDR2 FNYEAQ. The CDR3 sequence: CASSPGTANTEAFF. CDR3 nucleotide sequence: TGTGCCAGCAGCCCAGGGACAGCTAACACTGAAGCTTTCTTT. Full variable domain (rest looked up from reference TRBV7-6 and TRBJ1-1): GAGVSQSPRYKVTKRGQDVALRCDPISGHVSLYWYRQALGQGPEFLTYFNYEAQQDKSGLPNDRFSAERPEGSISTLTIQRTEQRDSAMYRCASSPGTANTEAFFGQGTRLTVV.

V and J are TRBV6-2 or TRBV6-3 and TRBJ2-1; D gene unclear. The CDR3 covers 13 residues. V lost 0 bases, J lost 10 bases, and 10 bases lay in between. Looked up from germline, CDR1 is MNHEY and CDR2 is SVGEGT. CDR3 DNA sequence: TGTGCCAGCAGTTACTCGACTTCTTACGAGCAGTTCTTC. It encodes CASSYSTSYEQFF.

The chain employs TRBV30 and TRBJ1-2; D might be TRBD1 (5 bases). V shed 0 bases and J shed 8 bases, with 13 bases lying between them. The CDR3 extends over 13 amino acids. From germline, CDR1 is GTSNPN and CDR2 SVGIG (reference sequence). CDR3 DNA sequence: TGTGCCTGGAGTGTACTCCGGGGGGTGGGCTACACCTTC. Its protein is CAWSVLRGVGYTF.

The chain recombines TRBV5-1 with TRBJ1-2; 7 bases line up with TRBD1. Germline lookup yields CDR1 SGHRS and CDR2 YFSETQ. The CDR3 is 12 residues long. The V and J ends lost 4 bases and 7 bases, in that order; junction bases with no gene match: 4. The CDR3 loop reads CASSQDRAGYTF. The DNA for the CDR3 is TGCGCCAGCAGCCAAGACAGGGCTGGCTACACCTTC. Combining the CDR3 with reference TRBV5-1 and TRBJ1-2 gives the whole variable domain KAGVTQTPRYLIKTRGQQVTLSCSPISGHRSVSWYQQTPGQGLQFLFEYFSETQRNKGNFPGRFSGRQFSNSRSEMNVSTLELGDSALYLCASSQDRAGYTFGSGTRLTVV.

V and J are TRBV5-1 and TRBJ2-2, with 7 positions matching TRBD2. The CDR3 is made up of 15 amino acids. CDR1 and CDR2 from the germline V gene are SGHRS and YFSETQ. The junction had 6 bases not matched to a gene; V was cut back by 2 bases and J by 5 bases. This chain's CDR3 is CASSFRAGQTGELFF. CDR3 DNA: TGCGCCAGCAGCTTTCGAGCGGGGCAAACCGGGGAGCTGTTTTTT. The full variable domain, its missing parts supplied by reference TRBV5-1 and TRBJ2-2, is KAGVTQTPRYLIKTRGQQVTLSCSPISGHRSVSWYQQTPGQGLQFLFEYFSETQRNKGNFPGRFSGRQFSNSRSEMNVSTLELGDSALYLCASSFRAGQTGELFFGEGSRLTVL.

CDR3 amino acids: CASSYLKGDQPQHF. CDR3 coding DNA: TGTGCCAGCAGTTACCTGAAGGGGGATCAGCCCCAGCATTTT. The chain employs TRBV6-5 and TRBJ1-5, with D maybe TRBD1 (6 bases). Trimming took 2 bases from V and 5 from J, leaving 10 bases between them. This CDR3 spans 14 amino acids. From germline, CDR1 is MNHEY and CDR2 SVGAGI.

This clone was recorded a few times. The chain combines TRBV12-5 with TRBJ1-1; D is possibly TRBD1 (6 bases). V was trimmed by 4 bases and J by 3 bases, leaving 9 bases between them. The V gene's germline CDR1 is LGHNT and CDR2 FRNRAP. The CDR3 spans 13 residues. DNA of the CDR3: TGTGCTAGTGGTTCCCAGGGGTACACTGAAGCTTTCTTT. Amino acids: CASGSQGYTEAFF.

The V call is TRBV6-2 or TRBV6-3, the J call TRBJ2-7, with 7 bases matching TRBD1. Germline V gene sequence: CDR1 MNHEY, CDR2 SVGEGT. The CDR3 has 11 amino acids. Losses at the gene ends were 2 bases for V and 12 bases for J; bases not matched to a gene: 4. The CDR3: CASSYPGQPYV. Written as DNA, the CDR3 is TGTGCCAGCAGTTACCCGGGACAGCCGTACGTC.

The chain has TRBV5-4 and TRBJ2-3; 10 bases agree with TRBD2. J gave up 7 bases and V 0 bases, and 14 bases lay outside the gene matches. Germline V gene data show CDR1 as SGHNT and CDR2 as YYREEE (reference sequence). The CDR3 covers 18 residues. CDR3 sequence: CASSLAPPGAGGPYTQYF. The CDR3 bases are TGTGCCAGCAGCTTGGCCCCGCCCGGAGCGGGGGGGCCATATACGCAGTATTTT.

V gene TRBV21-1 combines with J gene TRBJ2-1; no check of the table's D call, TRBD2, against the DNA was made. TRBV21-1 is listed as a pseudogene. The length of the CDR3 is 15 residues. The CDR3 loop is CASSGAGGIYNEQFF. The CDR3 DNA reads TGTGCCAGTTCGGGGGCCGGGGGGATCTACAATGAGCAGTTCTTC.

J is TRBJ1-5 and V is TRBV7-9; D is unresolved. Trimming pared 0 bases from V and 4 bases from J, leaving 4 bases between. CDR3 size: 13 residues. Germline CDR1 SEHNR, CDR2 FQNEAQ (reference sequence). As DNA, the CDR3 is TGTGCCAGCAGCTTAGCCCAAAATCAGCCCCAGCATTTT. Its translation: CASSLAQNQPQHF. Complete variable domain (other parts from reference TRBV7-9 and TRBJ1-5): DTGVSQNPRHKITKRGQNVTFRCDPISEHNRLYWYRQTLGQGPEFLTYFQNEAQLEKSRLLSDRFSAERPKGSFSTLEIQRTEQGDSAMYLCASSLAQNQPQHFGDGTRLSIL.

The rearrangement uses TRBV18 and TRBJ2-3; tentatively, D is TRBD2 (6 bases). Germline loops: CDR1 KGHSH, CDR2 LQKENI. Deletions cut 0 bases from V and 6 bases from J, with 19 bases between. The CDR3 contains 17 residues. The CDR3 DNA sequence: TGTGCCAGCTCACCACCGATGGGGACTGCTGGGGGTGATACGCAGTATTTT. It is translated as CASSPPMGTAGGDTQYF. Combining the CDR3 with reference TRBV18 and TRBJ2-3 gives the whole variable domain NAGVMQNPRHLVRRRGQEARLRCSPMKGHSHVYWYRQLPEEGLKFMVYLQKENIIDESGMPKERFSAEFPKEGPSILRIQQVVRGDSAAYFCASSPPMGTAGGDTQYFGPGTRLTVL.

This chain joins TRBV9 and TRBJ2-1; D possibly corresponds to TRBD2 (6 bases). Germline V CDR1 and CDR2: SGDLS, YYNGEE. The CDR3 is 13 amino acids. The V end was cut by 4 bases, the J end by 7 bases, with 12 bases between. This chain's CDR3 is CASSFQTRNEQFF. CDR3 bases: TGTGCCAGCAGCTTTCAGACTAGGAATGAGCAGTTCTTC.

This chain uses TRBV2 with TRBJ1-1; a weak D match, TRBD1 (6 bases). CDR1 is SNHLY, CDR2 FYNNEI, per germline. This CDR3 has 11 amino acids. Trimming stripped 7 bases from V and 7 bases from J, with 10 bases between. In DNA, the CDR3 is TGTGCCAGCAAGCGACAGGTTGAAGCTTTCTTT. Translated, it gives CASKRQVEAFF.

The chain couples TRBV24-1 to TRBJ2-3, with D unclear. The CDR3 contains 12 residues. Trimming stripped 2 bases from V and 4 bases from J, with 3 bases between. Germline loops: CDR1 KGHDR, CDR2 SFDVKD. CDR3 nucleotides: TGTGCCACCAGTGATTCCGCAGATACGCAGTATTTT. Protein: CATSDSADTQYF.